This TCR beta chain derives from a study of vaccination effects on CD4 cells after COVID-19. Sequencing was preceded by expansion of antigen-specific CD4+ T cells with viral peptide pools in the ViraFEST assay. Following a roughly ten-day culture, CD4+ T cells were purified. A PCR test confirmed that the person had SARS-CoV-2 infection between March and December 2020. As for this clone: The antigen is unknown.

This CDR3 is built from 15 residues. CDR1 and CDR2 (germline): MNHEY, SMNVEV (reference sequence). Deletions cut 2 bases from V and 4 bases from J, with 14 bases between. Libraries were prepared by immunoSEQ multiplex PCR; TCRdb keeps only in-frame clonotypes and omits some of them. The top ten clones hold approximately 15% of a sample with under 25,000 clones, roughly four fifths of them seen once. Specimen: CD4+ T cells from PBMCs cultured with SARS-CoV-2 spike peptides, collected before COVID-19 vaccination. The genes are TRBV27 and TRBJ1-2; TRBD1 might be the D (6 bases). The origin of this receptor is a human donor who had a prior SARS-CoV-2 infection. The CDR3: CASSLGVGDIYGYTF. CDR3 in DNA: TGTGCCAGCAGTTTAGGAGTGGGGGACATCTATGGCTACACCTTC.